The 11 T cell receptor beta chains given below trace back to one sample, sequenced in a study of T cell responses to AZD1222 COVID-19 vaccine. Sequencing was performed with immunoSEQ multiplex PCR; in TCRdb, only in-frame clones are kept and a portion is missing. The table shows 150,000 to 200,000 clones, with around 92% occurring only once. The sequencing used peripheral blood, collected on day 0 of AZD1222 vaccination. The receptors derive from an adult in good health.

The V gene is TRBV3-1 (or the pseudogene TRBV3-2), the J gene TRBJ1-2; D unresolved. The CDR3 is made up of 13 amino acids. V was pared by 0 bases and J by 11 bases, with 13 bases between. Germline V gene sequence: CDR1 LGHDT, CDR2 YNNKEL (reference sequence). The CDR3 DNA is TGTGCCAGCAGCCAAGAATTCCCTGAGGGATACACCTTC. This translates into CASSQEFPEGYTF.

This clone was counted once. CDR3 amino acids: CASSIVRTKESATNEKLFF. The CDR3, as DNA: TGTGCCAGTAGTATAGTGCGGACAAAGGAATCTGCAACTAATGAAAAACTGTTTTTT. The chain recombines TRBV19 with TRBJ1-4, with D tentatively TRBD1 (5 bases). CDR3 size: 19 residues. V was trimmed by 1 base and J by 0 bases, leaving 18 bases between them. Germline V gene data show CDR1 as LNHDA and CDR2 as SQIVND (reference sequence).

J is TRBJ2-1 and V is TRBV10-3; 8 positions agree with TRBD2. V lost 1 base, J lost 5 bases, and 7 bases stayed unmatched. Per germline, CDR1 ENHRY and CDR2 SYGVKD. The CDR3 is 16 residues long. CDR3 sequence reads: CAISEFSGSGNNEQFF. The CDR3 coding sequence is TGTGCCATCAGTGAGTTCAGCGGGAGTGGGAACAATGAGCAGTTCTTC.

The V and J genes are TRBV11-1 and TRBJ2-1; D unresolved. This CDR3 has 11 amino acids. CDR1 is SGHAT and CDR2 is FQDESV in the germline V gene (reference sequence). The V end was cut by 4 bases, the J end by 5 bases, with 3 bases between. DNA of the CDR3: TGTGCCAGCAGCTATGACAATGAGCAGTTCTTC. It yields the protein CASSYDNEQFF.

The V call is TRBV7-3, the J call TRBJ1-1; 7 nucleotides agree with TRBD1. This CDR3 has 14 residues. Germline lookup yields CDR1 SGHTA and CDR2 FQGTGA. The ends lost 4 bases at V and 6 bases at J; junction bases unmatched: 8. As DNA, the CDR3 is TGTGCCAGCAGCTCAACCCCCGGGACAGCTGAAGCTTTCTTT. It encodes CASSSTPGTAEAFF.

CDR3 sequence (DNA): TGTGCCAGCAACTTGGGGACAGGGGGCTACGAGCAGTACTTC. Protein: CASNLGTGGYEQYF. The V and J genes are TRBV28 and TRBJ2-7, with 11 positions matching TRBD1. The CDR3 contains 14 residues. The germline gives CDR1 MDHEN, CDR2 SYDVKM. Trimming removed 7 bases from V and 3 bases from J; junction bases left unmatched: 5.

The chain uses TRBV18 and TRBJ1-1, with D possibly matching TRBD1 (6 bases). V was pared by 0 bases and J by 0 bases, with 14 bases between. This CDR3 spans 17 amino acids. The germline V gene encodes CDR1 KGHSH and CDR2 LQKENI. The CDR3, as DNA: TGTGCCAGCTCACCACCGAATAAGAACAGGGTGAACACTGAAGCTTTCTTT. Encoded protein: CASSPPNKNRVNTEAFF.

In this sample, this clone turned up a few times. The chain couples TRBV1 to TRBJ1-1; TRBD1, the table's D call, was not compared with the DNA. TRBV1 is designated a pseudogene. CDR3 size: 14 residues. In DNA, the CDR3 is TGCACCAGCAGCCAGGCAGGGGGGAACACTGAAGCTTTCTTT. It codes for CTSSQAGGNTEAFF.

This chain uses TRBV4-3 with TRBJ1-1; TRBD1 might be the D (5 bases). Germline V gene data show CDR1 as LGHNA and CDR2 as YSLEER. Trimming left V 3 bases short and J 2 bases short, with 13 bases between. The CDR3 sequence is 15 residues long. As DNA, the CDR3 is TGCGCCAGCAGCCAGGAGAGACAGAGAAACACTGAAGCTTTCTTT. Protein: CASSQERQRNTEAFF.

CDR3 DNA: TGTGCCAGCAGCAAGATACAGGGGTACGAGCAGTACTTC. As protein: CASSKIQGYEQYF. The rearrangement joins TRBV2 to TRBJ2-7, with 7 nucleotides matching TRBD1. Looked up from germline, CDR1 is SNHLY and CDR2 is FYNNEI. V was clipped by 6 bases and J by 4 bases; unmatched bases: 6. CDR3 size: 13 residues. Supplemented by reference TRBV2 and TRBJ2-7, the full variable domain reads EPEVTQTPSHQVTQMGQEVILRCVPISNHLYFYWYRQILGQKVEFLVSFYNNEISEKSEIFDDQFSVERPDGSNFTLKIRSTKLEDSAMYFCASSKIQGYEQYFGPGTRLTVT.

The CDR3 loop reads CASSDPGTGVRAFF. The CDR3 region has the DNA TGTGCCAGTAGCGACCCCGGGACAGGGGTTAGGGCTTTCTTT. The V call is TRBV19, the J call TRBJ1-1; TRBD1 aligns across 10 bases. This CDR3 region has 14 residues. From germline, CDR1 is LNHDA and CDR2 SQIVND (reference sequence). J gave up 11 bases and V 6 bases, and 12 bases lay outside the gene matches.